A selection of T cell receptor beta chains follows, all from one sample in a study of cytomegalovirus exposure and HLA in healthy donors. Sequenced by immunoSEQ multiplex PCR; TCRdb stores in-frame clones only, minus some. The table has under 150,000 clones, roughly 88% seen once. Sequences were obtained from PBMCs. These receptors all stem from a boy between 5 and 17 years old in good health and CMV-seronegative. The CDR3 runs from the conserved cysteine through the conserved F or W. D genes are given only for firm matches. A row's size may be missing; if present it is once, few, many or a size class.

v_gene	d_gene	abundance	j_gene	CDR3aa
TRBV6-4	-	few	TRBJ1-5	CASNRDPFSPQHF
TRBV27	-	-	TRBJ1-1	CASSLSLTMNTEAFF
TRBV2	TRBD1	-	TRBJ2-7	CASNRDRGSYEQYF
TRBV9	TRBD2	-	TRBJ2-7	CASSVGTSGIYEQYF
TRBV9	-	-	TRBJ1-1	CASSASGTTNTEAFF
TRBV6-5	-	-	TRBJ2-3	CASSYRGYRDTDTQYF
TRBV9	TRBD1	-	TRBJ2-5	CASSAGTERETQYF
TRBV2	TRBD2	-	TRBJ2-7	CASRAGLAEYEQYF
TRBV7-3	TRBD2	-	TRBJ2-1	CASSPSGGSYNEQFF
TRBV11-2	TRBD1	-	TRBJ2-7	CASSLGPGQGGYEQYF
TRBV7-9	TRBD2	few	TRBJ2-3	CASSRRASGGRTDTQYF
TRBV5-8	TRBD1	-	TRBJ1-2	CASSIKLTGGSVGYTF
TRBV25-1	TRBD1	-	TRBJ2-4	CASSDTGGDKNIQYF
TRBV30	-	-	TRBJ1-2	CAWSGGYGGGYPF
TRBV12-5	-	-	TRBJ2-2	CASGPTGTGELFF
TRBV2	-	-	TRBJ2-5	CASRGDQETQYF
TRBV27	TRBD2	few	TRBJ2-5	CASRPLAGGETQYF
TRBV27	TRBD1	-	TRBJ1-5	CASSFSTGLGNQPQHF
TRBV7-3	-	-	TRBJ2-1	CASSLRASSQQYNEQFF
TRBV9	TRBD1	-	TRBJ1-4	CASSPRDRVDEKLFF
TRBV2	TRBD1	once	TRBJ1-1	CASRDGTGLRNTEAFF
TRBV7-9	-	-	TRBJ1-5	CASSLSRTTHDQPQHF
TRBV7-2	-	-	TRBJ1-5	CASSLGIEQPQHF
TRBV5-1	TRBD2	-	TRBJ2-3	CASSAPTLAGSTDTQYF
TRBV2	-	-	TRBJ1-2	CASSEALYGDRQRRGYTF
TRBV27	TRBD2	-	TRBJ2-3	CASSLLGGYTDTQYF
TRBV7-8	-	-	TRBJ2-5	CASSLLRAGETQYF
TRBV4-3	TRBD2	-	TRBJ2-3	CASSQALLAVGTDTQYF
TRBV9	TRBD2	-	TRBJ2-2	CASSVLAGGPSTGELFF
TRBV5-1	-	-	TRBJ1-1	CASSLTKNTEAFF
TRBV6-1	-	-	TRBJ1-2	CASSPRREGYTF
TRBV6-1	-	-	TRBJ2-7	CASSGQTSYEQYF
TRBV13	-	-	TRBJ2-7	CASSLGLGTYEQYF
TRBV6-4	TRBD1	-	TRBJ2-7	CASSGTGTYEQYF
TRBV5-1	-	few	TRBJ2-5	CASSGSVQETQYF
TRBV5-1	-	-	TRBJ2-3	CASSLGQPQFTDTQYF
TRBV23-1	TRBD1	-	TRBJ2-7	CASTSGQVRLGEQYF
TRBV6-5	-	-	TRBJ2-5	CASRAGLNQETQYF
TRBV2	-	-	TRBJ1-2	CASSEGAGGYTF
TRBV18	TRBD2	-	TRBJ2-1	CASSPLAGGSNEQFF
TRBV4-3	TRBD2	-	TRBJ2-7	CASSQSTGLYEQYF
TRBV25-1	TRBD1	-	TRBJ1-2	CASSAQGARGYTF
TRBV7-9	-	-	TRBJ2-5	CASSAPGVSETQYF
TRBV19	-	-	TRBJ1-1	CASSIPSPGSPEAFF